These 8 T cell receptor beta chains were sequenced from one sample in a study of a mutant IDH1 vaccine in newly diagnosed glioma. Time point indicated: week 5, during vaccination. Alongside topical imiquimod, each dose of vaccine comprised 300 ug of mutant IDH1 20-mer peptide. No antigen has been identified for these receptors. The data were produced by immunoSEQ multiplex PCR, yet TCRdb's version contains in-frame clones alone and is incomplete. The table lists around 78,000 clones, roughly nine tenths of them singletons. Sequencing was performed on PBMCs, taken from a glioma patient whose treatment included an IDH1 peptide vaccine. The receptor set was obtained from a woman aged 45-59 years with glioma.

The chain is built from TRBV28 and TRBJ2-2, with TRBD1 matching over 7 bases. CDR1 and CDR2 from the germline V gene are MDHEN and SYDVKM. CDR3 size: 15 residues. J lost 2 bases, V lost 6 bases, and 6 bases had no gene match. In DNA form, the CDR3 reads TGTGCCAGCAGCAAAACAGGGGTCAACACCGGGGAGCTGTTTTTT. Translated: CASSKTGVNTGELFF.

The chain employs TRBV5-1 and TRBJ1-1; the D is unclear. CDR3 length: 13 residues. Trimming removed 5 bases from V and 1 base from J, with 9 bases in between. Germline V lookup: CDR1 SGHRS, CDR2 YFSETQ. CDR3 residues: CASRASGNTEAFF. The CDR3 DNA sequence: TGCGCCAGCAGAGCATCAGGGAACACTGAAGCTTTCTTT.

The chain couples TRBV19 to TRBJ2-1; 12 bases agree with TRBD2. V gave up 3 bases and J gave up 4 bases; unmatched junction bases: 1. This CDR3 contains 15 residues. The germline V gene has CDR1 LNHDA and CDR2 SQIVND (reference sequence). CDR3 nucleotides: TGTGCCAGTAGTATGACTAGCGGGGGATACAATGAGCAGTTCTTC. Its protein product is CASSMTSGGYNEQFF. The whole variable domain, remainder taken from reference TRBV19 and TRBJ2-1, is DGGITQSPKYLFRKEGQNVTLSCEQNLNHDAMYWYRQDPGQGLRLIYYSQIVNDFQKGDIAEGYSVSREKKESFPLTVTSAQKNPTAFYLCASSMTSGGYNEQFFGPGTRLTVL.

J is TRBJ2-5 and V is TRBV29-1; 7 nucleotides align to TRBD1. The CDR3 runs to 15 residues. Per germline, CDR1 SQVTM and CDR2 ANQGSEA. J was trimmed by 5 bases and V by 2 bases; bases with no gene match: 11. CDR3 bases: TGCAGCGTTGAACAACCCGGGACAGAATTGGAGACCCAGTACTTC. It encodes CSVEQPGTELETQYF.

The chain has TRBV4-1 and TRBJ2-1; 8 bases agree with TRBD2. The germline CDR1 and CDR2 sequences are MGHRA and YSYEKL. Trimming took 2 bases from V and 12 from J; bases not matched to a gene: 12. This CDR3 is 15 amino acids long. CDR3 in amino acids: CASSQTGTSHSGQFF. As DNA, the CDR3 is TGCGCCAGCAGCCAAACCGGGACTAGTCATTCTGGGCAGTTCTTC.

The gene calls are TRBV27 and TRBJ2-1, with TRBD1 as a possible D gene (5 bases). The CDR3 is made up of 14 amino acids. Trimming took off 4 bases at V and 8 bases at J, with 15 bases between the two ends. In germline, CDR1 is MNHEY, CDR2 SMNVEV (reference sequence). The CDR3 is CASSYTGPTDEQFF. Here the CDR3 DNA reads TGTGCCAGCAGTTATACAGGCCCTACCGATGAGCAGTTCTTC.

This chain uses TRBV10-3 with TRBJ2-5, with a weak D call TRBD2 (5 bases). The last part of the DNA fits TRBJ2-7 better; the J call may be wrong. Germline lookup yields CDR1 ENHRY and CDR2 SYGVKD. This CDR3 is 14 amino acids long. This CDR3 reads CAISVSSHTYEQYF. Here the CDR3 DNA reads TGTGCCATCAGTGTTTCTAGCCATACCTACGAGCAGTACTTC.

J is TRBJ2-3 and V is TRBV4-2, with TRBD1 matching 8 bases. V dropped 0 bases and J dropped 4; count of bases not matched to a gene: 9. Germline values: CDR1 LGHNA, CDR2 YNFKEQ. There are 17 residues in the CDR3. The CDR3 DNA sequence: TGTGCCAGCAGCCAAGATCCAGGGGGCATTAGCTCAGATACGCAGTATTTT. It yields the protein CASSQDPGGISSDTQYF.